This is a list of T cell receptor beta chains from one sample in a study of blood T cell repertoires in COVID-19. Here immunoSEQ multiplex PCR was the method, and the copy in TCRdb shows in-frame clones only, minus some. This sample has about 400,000 clones, with approximately 90% found just once. Sequencing was carried out using peripheral blood. The receptor set was obtained from a woman in her twenties or thirties with acute or convalescent COVID-19. CDR3s include the opening cysteine and the closing phenylalanine or tryptophan. A D gene is named only where the DNA matches it firmly. Rows may omit the clone size; those that give it use once, few, many or a size class.

V gene: TRBV5-5
clone size: .
J gene: TRBJ1-2
D gene: TRBD1
CDR3 DNA: TGTGCCAGCAGCTGGGGACAGGGTGTTGGTGGCTACACCTTC
CDR3 protein: CASSWGQGVGGYTF

V gene: TRBV4-2
clone size: .
J gene: TRBJ2-5
D gene: TRBD2
CDR3 DNA: TGTGCCAGCAGCCGAGCTAGCGGGGAGGGAGAGACCCAGTACTTC
CDR3 protein: CASSRASGEGETQYF

V gene: TRBV11-2
clone size: .
J gene: TRBJ1-2
D gene: TRBD1
CDR3 DNA: TGTGCCAGCAGCCCAGGGGGCGCGCCTGGCTACACCTTC
CDR3 protein: CASSPGGAPGYTF

V gene: TRBV4-1
clone size: .
J gene: TRBJ1-1
D gene: .
CDR3 DNA: TGCGCCAGCAGCCAAGAATGGGCGTACACTGAAGCTTTCTTT
CDR3 protein: CASSQEWAYTEAFF

V gene: TRBV12-3/TRBV12-4
clone size: .
J gene: TRBJ1-1
D gene: .
CDR3 DNA: TGTGCCAGCAGTTCATATACAGATGAGGCTTTCTTT
CDR3 protein: CASSSYTDEAFF

V gene: TRBV12-3/TRBV12-4
clone size: few
J gene: TRBJ1-2
D gene: .
CDR3 DNA: TGTGCCAGCAGAGCCGGGACTTCGGCGGGACTCACCTTC
CDR3 protein: CASRAGTSAGLTF

V gene: TRBV24-1
clone size: .
J gene: TRBJ2-2
D gene: TRBD1
CDR3 DNA: TGTGCCACCAGTGACCGAGGACAGGGGGGGTACACCGGGGAGCTGTTTTTT
CDR3 protein: CATSDRGQGGYTGELFF

V gene: TRBV19
clone size: .
J gene: TRBJ1-1
D gene: TRBD1
CDR3 DNA: TGTGCCAGTCCAGAGACAGGGGGCACGAACACTGAAGCTTTCTTT
CDR3 protein: CASPETGGTNTEAFF

V gene: TRBV6-5
clone size: .
J gene: TRBJ2-7
D gene: .
CDR3 DNA: TGTGCCAGCAGTTACAGGGGTTTCTCCTACGAGCAGTACTTC
CDR3 protein: CASSYRGFSYEQYF

V gene: TRBV7-8
clone size: .
J gene: TRBJ2-7
D gene: .
CDR3 DNA: TGTGCCAGCAGCTTGGGCCAGGGTATGTACGAGCAGTACTTC
CDR3 protein: CASSLGQGMYEQYF

V gene: TRBV5-1
clone size: .
J gene: TRBJ1-2
D gene: .
CDR3 DNA: TGCGCCAGCAGCCTGGCGGCGGGGGGCGATGGCTACACCTTC
CDR3 protein: CASSLAAGGDGYTF

V gene: TRBV7-9
clone size: .
J gene: TRBJ2-2
D gene: TRBD1
CDR3 DNA: TGTGCCAACACAGGGGGCCCCCCCGGGGAGCTGTTTTTT
CDR3 protein: CANTGGPPGELFF

V gene: TRBV5-8
clone size: .
J gene: TRBJ1-1
D gene: .
CDR3 DNA: TGTGCCAGCAGATATAAAGGGGGGGCCATGAACACTGAAGCTTTCTTT
CDR3 protein: CASRYKGGAMNTEAFF

V gene: TRBV24-1
clone size: .
J gene: TRBJ2-1
D gene: .
CDR3 DNA: TGTGCCACCAGTGAAAGGGAGAGTCAGTTCTTC
CDR3 protein: CATSERESQFF

V gene: TRBV12-3/TRBV12-4
clone size: .
J gene: TRBJ2-1
D gene: .
CDR3 DNA: TGTGCCAGCAGACCCGGCGGATACAATGAGCAGTTCTTC
CDR3 protein: CASRPGGYNEQFF

V gene: TRBV2
clone size: .
J gene: TRBJ1-6
D gene: .
CDR3 DNA: TGTGCCAGCAGTAGAGAATCCGGAGGTTCACCCCTCCACTTT
CDR3 protein: CASSRESGGSPLHF

V gene: TRBV6-2/TRBV6-3
clone size: .
J gene: TRBJ1-3
D gene: .
CDR3 DNA: TGTGCCAGCAGTTACTCTGCGGGGTCTGGAAACACCATATATTTT
CDR3 protein: CASSYSAGSGNTIYF

V gene: TRBV5-1
clone size: .
J gene: TRBJ1-5
D gene: TRBD1
CDR3 DNA: TGCGCCAGCTCCCAGACAGGGGCTCTCAATCAGCCCCAGCATTTT
CDR3 protein: CASSQTGALNQPQHF

V gene: TRBV19
clone size: .
J gene: TRBJ1-2
D gene: .
CDR3 DNA: TGTGCCAGTATGGGGGCAGGGTCCTATGGCTACACCTTC
CDR3 protein: CASMGAGSYGYTF

V gene: TRBV3-1/TRBV3-2
clone size: .
J gene: TRBJ1-2
D gene: .
CDR3 DNA: TGTGCCAGCAGCCAACTGGGGGGGGATGGACCTCTTAAAGCTGGCTACACCTTC
CDR3 protein: CASSQLGGDGPLKAGYTF

V gene: TRBV25-1
clone size: .
J gene: TRBJ2-3
D gene: .
CDR3 DNA: TGTGCCAGCAGTGAATTTAACTATCTGGATAGCACAGATACGCAGTATTTT
CDR3 protein: CASSEFNYLDSTDTQYF

V gene: TRBV11-2
clone size: .
J gene: TRBJ2-5
D gene: TRBD2
CDR3 DNA: TGTGCCAGCAGCCCCGGGACTAGCGGGGAAGGGAAAGAGACCCAGTACTTC
CDR3 protein: CASSPGTSGEGKETQYF